This TCR beta chain was recovered during a study of blood T cells in healthy people across ages. This CDR3 contains 14 residues. Germline loops: CDR1 MNHEY, CDR2 SVGEGT. A J-beta primer mix and a sample-barcoded 5' primer were used in a second PCR of about 7 to 11 cycles. Using its own MiXCR run on the 5' RACE reads, TCRdb lists one record per CDR3 protein. The data show fewer than 2,000,000 distinct CDR3 sequences, with about two fifths seen just once and 23% held by the top ten. Worth noting for this clonotype: A junction boundary mismatches the germline segment, possibly from a read error.

Source material: blood. The chain joins TRBV6-2 or TRBV6-3 to TRBJ2-7; D remains unclear. This receptor was taken from a human donor in good health. CDR3 region: CANSYTNWDYEQYF. Here the CDR3 DNA reads TGTGCCAACAGTTATACGAACTGGGACTACGAGCAGTACTTC.